This record looks at one TCR beta chain sequence and its context. This sample was included in a study of cytomegalovirus exposure and HLA in healthy donors. The PCR had 60 Vbeta and 13 Jbeta primers. Only in-frame clones appear in the TCRdb table, and some are missing; sequencing was by immunoSEQ multiplex PCR. The sample consists of fewer than 200,000 clones, approximately 81% of them appearing once. J gave up 1 base and V 5 bases, and 5 bases lay outside the gene matches. Per the germline V gene, CDR1 is MNHNS and CDR2 is SASEGT. This CDR3 region has 15 residues. V gene TRBV6-1 combines with J gene TRBJ1-5; 7 positions match TRBD1. The source is a man aged 25 to 40 in good health and CMV-seronegative. The material sequenced was PBMCs. The CDR3 bases are TGTGCCAGCAGTCGAGGGGGCTTGAGCAATCAGCCCCAGCATTTT. As protein: CASSRGGLSNQPQHF.